This T cell receptor beta chain was captured in a study of T cell repertoires in cytomegalovirus infection. Study at large: TCR beta signatures that were public indicated CMV infection and matching HLA type. Points from the study as a whole: Dominating the ex vivo response were TCR beta clonotypes that were CMV-specific and HLA-C-restricted.

TCRdb reanalysed the reads using MiXCR and keeps one entry per CDR3 protein. Among hundreds of thousands of distinct CDR3 sequences listed, less than 35% were seen once. This clonotype was seen just once. Antigen specificity is unknown. CDR1 is SGHKS, CDR2 YYEKEE, per germline (reference sequence). V lost 4 bases and J 3 bases, leaving 14 bases between the germline ends. This CDR3 spans 15 amino acids. The specimen was cultured CD8+ T cells from PBMCs, collected from culture after CMV antigen stimulation. The TCR was taken from a human donor in good health (CMV status not recorded). Some clones in this sample may be carry-over from other donors' samples. This chain joins TRBV5-5 and TRBJ1-3; TRBD1 is a possible D gene (5 bases). The CDR3 region is CASSGSDTRGNTIYF. The CDR3 DNA follows: TGTGCCAGCAGCGGCTCGGACACCCGTGGAAACACCATATATTTT.